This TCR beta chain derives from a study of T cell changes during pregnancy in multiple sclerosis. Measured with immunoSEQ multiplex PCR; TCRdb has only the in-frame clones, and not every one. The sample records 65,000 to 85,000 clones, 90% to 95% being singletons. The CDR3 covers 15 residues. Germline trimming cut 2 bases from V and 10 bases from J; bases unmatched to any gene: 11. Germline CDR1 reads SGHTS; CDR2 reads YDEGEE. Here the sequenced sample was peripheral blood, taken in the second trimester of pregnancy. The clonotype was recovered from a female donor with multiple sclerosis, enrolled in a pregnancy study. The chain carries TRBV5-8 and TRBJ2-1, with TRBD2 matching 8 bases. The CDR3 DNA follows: TGTGCCAGCAGCTTCCGGGACGCCGGGGGGGAGGAGCAGTTCTTC. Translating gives CASSFRDAGGEEQFF. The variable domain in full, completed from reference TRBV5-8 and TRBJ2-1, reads EAGVTQSPTHLIKTRGQQATLRCSPISGHTSVYWYQQALGLGLQFLLWYDEGEERNRGNFPPRFSGRQFPNYSSELNVNALELEDSALYLCASSFRDAGGEEQFFGPGTRLTVL.